Here is one T cell receptor (beta chain) with its context. The antigen remains undetermined. Second-dose groups at about 4 or about 12 weeks were pooled. CDR1 is SGHTA and CDR2 is FQGNSA in the germline V gene. This CDR3 is built from 15 residues. V gave up 1 base and J gave up 3 bases, with 7 bases separating them. These data are taken from a study of T cell responses to AZD1222 COVID-19 vaccine. Clones were sequenced by immunoSEQ multiplex PCR, and TCRdb holds only the in-frame ones, with some missing. Of about 56,000 clones in the sample, roughly 90% were seen once. Study conclusions and caveats: Repertoires were sampled only after the peak T cell response.

This TCR derives from an adult who received the AZD1222 COVID-19 vaccine. The chain couples TRBV7-2 to TRBJ2-6; D possibly uses TRBD1 or TRBD2 (5 bases each). The sample here was peripheral blood, taken 28 days after the second AZD1222 dose. CDR3 bases: TGTGCCAGCAGCTTAGGGGGGAGTGGGGCCAACGTCCTGACTTTC. Its protein is CASSLGGSGANVLTF. The full variable domain, rest sourced from reference TRBV7-2 and TRBJ2-6, is GAGVSQSPSNKVTEKGKDVELRCDPISGHTALYWYRQSLGQGLEFLIYFQGNSAPDKSGLPSDRFSAERTGGSVSTLTIQRTQQEDSAVYLCASSLGGSGANVLTFGAGSRLTVL.